This T cell receptor beta chain was retrieved from a study of T cell responses to AZD1222 COVID-19 vaccine. The V end lost 0 bases, the J end lost 4 bases, and 9 bases lay between the germline ends. CDR1 LGHNA and CDR2 YNFKEQ come from the germline V gene. The length of the CDR3 is 14 residues. Sequencing used immunoSEQ multiplex PCR; TCRdb keeps in-frame clones, though not all of them. The sample includes around 130,000 clones, roughly nine tenths of them seen just once. The sequence derives from an adult in good health. The chain has TRBV4-2 and TRBJ1-1; a possible D gene is TRBD1 (5 bases). This specimen consisted of peripheral blood, obtained on day 0 of AZD1222 vaccination. CDR3 residues: CASSQDRVGTEAFF. CDR3 nucleotides: TGTGCCAGCAGCCAAGACAGGGTGGGCACTGAAGCTTTCTTT.